These 27 T cell receptor beta chains were all obtained from the same sample, sequenced in a study of blood T cell repertoires in COVID-19. Method: immunoSEQ multiplex PCR; TCRdb's copy keeps in-frame clones and lacks some. The top ten hold 30% to 40% of the sample, which has 55,000 to 90,000 clones, roughly 85% seen once. Source material: peripheral blood. These TCRs come from a woman of 80 years or more with active or convalescent COVID-19.

V usage is TRBV15 and J usage is TRBJ2-7; D gene uncertain. CDR3 length: 11 residues. Trimming removed 4 bases at V and 6 bases at J, with 7 bases between. Germline loops: CDR1 LNHNV, CDR2 YYDKDF (reference sequence). The CDR3, as DNA: TGTGCCACCAGCAACCACGGCGAGCAGTACTTC. Protein product: CATSNHGEQYF.

The chain links TRBV12-3 or TRBV12-4 to TRBJ1-2; D call uncertain. The CDR3 is 12 residues long. The V and J ends lost 5 bases and 6 bases respectively, with 10 bases between them. CDR3 nucleotide sequence: TGTGCCAGCAGTCCGCGGAGTAATGGCTACACCTTC. It codes for CASSPRSNGYTF.

V usage is TRBV5-1 and J usage is TRBJ2-2; weak D call: TRBD2 (6 bases). Germline lookup yields CDR1 SGHRS and CDR2 YFSETQ. The CDR3 is 15 residues long. Trimming stripped 6 bases from V and 0 bases from J, with 12 bases between. CDR3 in DNA: TGCGCCAGCATGAAAGGCGGGGCGAACACCGGGGAGCTGTTTTTT. It yields the protein CASMKGGANTGELFF.

V is TRBV4-1 and J is TRBJ2-3; D is undetermined. The CDR3 has 14 residues. Between the trimmed V and J ends, which lost 1 base and 7 bases, there was a span of 12 bases. From germline, CDR1 is MGHRA and CDR2 YSYEKL. CDR3 loop: CASSQVLLRNTQYF. In DNA form, the CDR3 reads TGCGCCAGCAGCCAAGTTCTACTCAGGAATACGCAGTATTTT.

This chain links TRBV9 with TRBJ1-6; maybe TRBD1 (6 bases). There are 15 residues in the CDR3. V was cut by 1 base and J by 11 bases, with 16 bases left in between. The germline gives CDR1 SGDLS, CDR2 YYNGEE. The CDR3 DNA follows: TGTGCCAGCAGCGTAAATCCACTCGAGGGGGCACCCCTCCACTTT. Residues: CASSVNPLEGAPLHF.

The chain has TRBV29-1 and TRBJ1-1; 7 nucleotides line up with TRBD1. CDR1 SQVTM and CDR2 ANQGSEA come from the germline V gene. This CDR3 contains 12 residues. Trimming cost V 7 bases and J 1 base; bases outside gene matches: 3. The CDR3 DNA sequence: TGCAGCGCGCGACAGGGGAACACTGAAGCTTTCTTT. This gives the protein CSARQGNTEAFF.

J is TRBJ1-5 and V is TRBV3-1 (or the pseudogene TRBV3-2), with a tentative D call TRBD1 (5 bases). Germline assignment: CDR1 LGHDT and CDR2 YNNKEL (reference sequence). Trimming stripped 0 bases from V and 9 bases from J, with 9 bases between. The CDR3 is made up of 13 amino acids. CDR3 DNA sequence: TGTGCCAGCAGCCAAGACAGGGATCGGCCCCAGCATTTT. It is translated as CASSQDRDRPQHF.

The rearrangement links TRBV30 to TRBJ1-4; no clear D. The CDR3 length is 12 residues. V was shortened by 4 bases and J by 10 bases, with 13 bases between the two germline ends. Germline V gene lookup returns CDR1 GTSNPN and CDR2 SVGIG (reference sequence). The DNA for the CDR3 is TGTGCCTGGAATGTAGTTTCGGGAAAACTGTTTTTT. It encodes CAWNVVSGKLFF.

The V call is TRBV30, the J call TRBJ2-7; possibly TRBD1 for D (6 bases). Germline V lookup: CDR1 GTSNPN, CDR2 SVGIG (reference sequence). The CDR3 contains 13 residues. Between the trimmed V and J ends, which lost 5 bases and 0 bases, there was a span of 11 bases. As DNA, the CDR3 is TGTGCCTGGGGCGGACAGCTCTCCTACGAGCAGTACTTC. It is translated as CAWGGQLSYEQYF.

This chain links TRBV11-2 with TRBJ1-1; TRBD1 might be the D (5 bases). Trimming pared 6 bases from V and 9 bases from J, leaving 23 bases between. This CDR3 region has 15 residues. Germline values: CDR1 SGHAT, CDR2 FQNNGV. As DNA, the CDR3 is TGTGCCAGCAGTTCCCCCCGGGCCGGGGGTATGCAAGCTTTCTTT. Translating it yields CASSSPRAGGMQAFF.

The V call is TRBV12-5, the J call TRBJ2-3, with TRBD1 matching 10 bases. Germline V CDR1 and CDR2: LGHNT, FRNRAP. The CDR3 is 15 residues long. Unmatched junction bases numbered 3, after V lost 5 bases and J lost 1 base. Written as DNA, the CDR3 is TGTGCTAGTGGTAAGGGGACAGGGGGCACAGATACGCAGTATTTT. Translating gives CASGKGTGGTDTQYF.

The V and J genes are TRBV7-9 and TRBJ1-5; TRBD1 is a possible D gene (5 bases). Trimming pared 5 bases from V and 4 bases from J, leaving 15 bases between. CDR1 is SEHNR, CDR2 FQNEAQ, per germline (reference sequence). The CDR3 extends over 15 amino acids. DNA of the CDR3: TGTGCCAGCAGCCCGGACACGGCACTTAATCAGCCCCAGCATTTT. Translated, it gives CASSPDTALNQPQHF.

V is TRBV7-2 and J is TRBJ1-5; TRBD1 is a possible D gene (6 bases). Trimming took off 1 base at V and 4 bases at J, with 11 bases between the two ends. Germline V CDR1 and CDR2: SGHTA, FQGNSA. The CDR3 is 15 amino acids. This CDR3 is CASSLGRGGNQPQHF. The CDR3 DNA reads TGTGCCAGCAGCTTAGGAAGGGGGGGTAATCAGCCCCAGCATTTT.

The rearrangement links TRBV19 to TRBJ1-5, with D possibly being TRBD1 (6 bases). Germline CDR1 and CDR2: LNHDA and SQIVND (reference sequence). With 5 bases removed from V and 6 bases from J, the gap between germline ends came to 14 bases. This CDR3 region has 14 residues. The CDR3 DNA reads TGTGCCAGTAGTTATGGCAGGGGCGGTCAGCCCCAGCATTTT. Protein: CASSYGRGGQPQHF.

CDR3 nucleotides: TGCGCCAGCAGCCAAGCATTGGGACAGGGCCCTGCCTACGAGCAGTACTTC. Protein: CASSQALGQGPAYEQYF. The V and J genes are TRBV4-3 and TRBJ2-7; 9 nucleotides agree with TRBD1. The V segment lost 1 base and the J segment 2 bases; nucleotides outside the gene matches: 9. The CDR3 sequence is 17 residues long. Germline CDR1 is LGHNA and CDR2 is YSLEER.

V and J are TRBV6-2 or TRBV6-3 and TRBJ2-7, with a possible D match to TRBD1 (5 bases). V lost 6 bases and J lost 2, with 8 bases in between. The CDR3 contains 12 residues. Germline CDR1 reads MNHEY; CDR2 reads SVGEGT. The CDR3 region is CASSIRAYEQYF. The CDR3 DNA reads TGTGCCAGCAGCATCAGGGCCTACGAGCAGTACTTC.

V usage is TRBV2 and J usage is TRBJ1-5; TRBD1 might be the D (6 bases). Trimming removed 7 bases at V and 6 bases at J, with 19 bases between. The CDR3 contains 15 residues. Germline V lookup: CDR1 SNHLY, CDR2 FYNNEI. CDR3 sequence reads: CASKGGTGRGQPQHF. In nucleotides, the CDR3 is TGTGCCAGCAAAGGGGGTACAGGGAGGGGTCAGCCCCAGCATTTT.

The rearrangement links TRBV10-2 to TRBJ1-1; possible D gene TRBD1, 6 bases. Trimming stripped 0 bases from V and 5 bases from J, with 22 bases between. The CDR3 totals 18 residues. Germline values: CDR1 WSHSY, CDR2 SAAADI. The CDR3 here is CASSESRTQGGARTEAFF. As DNA, the CDR3 is TGCGCCAGCAGTGAGTCTAGGACACAGGGAGGGGCGAGGACTGAAGCTTTCTTT.

This clone was found a few times. The junction and the germline gene differ at one end; a read error may be behind it. The V and J genes are TRBV23-1 and TRBJ1-4, with D possibly TRBD1 on 6 matching bases. TRBV23-1 is an ORF, with its function uncertain. This CDR3 contains 14 residues. CDR3 amino acids: CASNKTGSSGKTVF. The CDR3 region has the DNA TGCGCCAGCAATAAAACAGGGTCTTCGGGAAAAACTGTTTTT.

The chain is built from TRBV11-3 and TRBJ2-7; possibly TRBD2 for D (5 bases). V was trimmed by 3 bases and J by 5 bases, leaving 11 bases between them. The germline CDR1 and CDR2 sequences are SGHNT and YENEEA. This CDR3 has 13 residues. In nucleotides, the CDR3 is TGTGCCAGCAGCTTCACGGGGAAGGACGAGCAGTACTTC. This gives the protein CASSFTGKDEQYF.

The V gene is TRBV27, the J gene TRBJ2-2; 11 bases fit TRBD1. Germline V gives CDR1 MNHEY, CDR2 SMNVEV (reference sequence). J gave up 0 bases and V 9 bases, and 9 bases lay outside the gene matches. The CDR3 covers 17 residues. The CDR3 region has the DNA TGTGCCAGTTATTACAGGGGACAGGGGGCGAACACCGGGGAGCTGTTTTTT. Protein: CASYYRGQGANTGELFF.

This clone appeared a few times. V gene TRBV18 combines with J gene TRBJ1-1, with TRBD1 matching over 9 bases. Germline loops: CDR1 KGHSH, CDR2 LQKENI. The CDR3 has 14 amino acids. V lost 6 bases, J lost 4 bases, and 6 bases stayed unmatched. In DNA form, the CDR3 reads TGTGCCAGCTCTGGGGGGGACAGGGCCACTGAAGCTTTCTTT. Translating it yields CASSGGDRATEAFF. The full variable domain, completed using reference TRBV18 and TRBJ1-1, is NAGVMQNPRHLVRRRGQEARLRCSPMKGHSHVYWYRQLPEEGLKFMVYLQKENIIDESGMPKERFSAEFPKEGPSILRIQQVVRGDSAAYFCASSGGDRATEAFFGQGTRLTVV.

The chain uses TRBV6-5 and TRBJ2-3, with D perhaps TRBD1 (5 bases). The ends were cut back, 8 bases at V and 5 bases at J, with 11 bases in the middle. This CDR3 is 12 amino acids long. Germline V CDR1 and CDR2: MNHEY, SVGAGI. This CDR3 is CASQGALDTQYF. In DNA, the CDR3 is TGTGCCAGCCAAGGGGCCTTAGATACGCAGTATTTT.

The gene calls are TRBV28 and TRBJ2-2, with TRBD2 matching over 14 bases. After removal of 4 bases from V and 3 bases from J, the junction contained 22 bases not matched to a gene. Germline CDR1 reads MDHEN; CDR2 reads SYDVKM. The CDR3 loop spans 23 amino acids. The DNA of the CDR3 is TGTGCCAGCAGTTATTTCTTCAGGTGGGGACTAGCGGGGGCCGCTATACACACCGGGGAGCTGTTTTTT. This encodes CASSYFFRWGLAGAAIHTGELFF.

This chain joins TRBV18 and TRBJ1-1; 8 bases agree with TRBD1. Looked up from germline, CDR1 is KGHSH and CDR2 is LQKENI. The CDR3 runs to 15 residues. Unmatched junction bases numbered 14, after V lost 10 bases and J lost 4 bases. The CDR3 here is CATSEEQGGTTEAFF. The CDR3 coding sequence is TGTGCCACCTCCGAAGAACAGGGGGGAACCACTGAAGCTTTCTTT.

The genes are TRBV5-1 and TRBJ1-1; 9 nucleotides match TRBD1. There are 13 residues in the CDR3. Germline trimming cut 4 bases from V and 7 bases from J; bases unmatched to any gene: 5. CDR1 SGHRS and CDR2 YFSETQ come from the germline V gene. CDR3 protein: CASSPGQGIEAFF. In DNA, the CDR3 is TGCGCCAGCAGCCCGGGACAGGGCATTGAAGCTTTCTTT.

The chain carries TRBV23-1 and TRBJ1-1, with a tentative D call TRBD1 (6 bases). TRBV23-1 is recorded as an ORF, its role being uncertain. The V end lost 4 bases, the J end lost 10 bases, and 37 bases lay between the germline ends. The CDR3 has 20 residues. This chain's CDR3 is CASSPDELVNRVEGFRSAFF. The CDR3 DNA follows: TGCGCCAGCAGTCCCGACGAGTTGGTCAACAGGGTGGAAGGGTTCCGGTCAGCTTTCTTT.